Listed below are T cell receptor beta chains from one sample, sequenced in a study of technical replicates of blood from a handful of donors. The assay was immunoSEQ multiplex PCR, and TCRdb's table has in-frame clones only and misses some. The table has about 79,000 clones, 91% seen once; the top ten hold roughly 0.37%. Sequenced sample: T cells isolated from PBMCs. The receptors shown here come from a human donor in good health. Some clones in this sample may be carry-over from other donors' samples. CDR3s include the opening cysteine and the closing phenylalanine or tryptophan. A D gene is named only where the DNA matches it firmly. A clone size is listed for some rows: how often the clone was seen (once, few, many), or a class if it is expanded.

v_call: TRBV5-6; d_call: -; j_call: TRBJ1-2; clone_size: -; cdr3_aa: CASSLGTINYGYTF; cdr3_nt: TGTGCCAGCAGCTTGGGGACAATCAACTATGGCTACACCTTC
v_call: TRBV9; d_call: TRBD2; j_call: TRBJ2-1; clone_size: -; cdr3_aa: CASSVGLAGARDEQFF; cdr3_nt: TGTGCCAGCAGCGTTGGACTAGCGGGAGCGAGAGATGAGCAGTTCTTC
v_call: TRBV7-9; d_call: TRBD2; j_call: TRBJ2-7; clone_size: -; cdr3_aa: CASSRTSGRRNYEQYF; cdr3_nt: TGTGCCAGCAGCAGGACTAGCGGGAGGAGGAACTACGAGCAGTACTTC
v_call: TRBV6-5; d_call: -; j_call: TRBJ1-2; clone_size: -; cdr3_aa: CASSIRQGPYGYTF; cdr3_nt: TGTGCCAGTTCTATTCGGCAGGGTCCCTATGGCTACACCTTC
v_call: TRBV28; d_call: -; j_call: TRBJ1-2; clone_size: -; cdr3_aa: CASGIRDINYGYTF; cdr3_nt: TGTGCCAGCGGGATCCGGGACATTAACTATGGCTACACCTTC
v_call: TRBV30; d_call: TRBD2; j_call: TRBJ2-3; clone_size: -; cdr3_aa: CAWSIAGAWTDTQYF; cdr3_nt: TGTGCCTGGAGCATAGCGGGAGCGTGGACAGATACGCAGTATTTT
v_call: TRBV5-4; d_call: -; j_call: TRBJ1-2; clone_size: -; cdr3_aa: CASSFGRGDGYTF; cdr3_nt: TGTGCCAGCAGCTTCGGCCGGGGGGACGGCTACACCTTC
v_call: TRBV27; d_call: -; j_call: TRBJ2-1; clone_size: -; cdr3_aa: CASSLSRRVTYNEQFF; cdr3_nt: TGTGCCAGCAGTTTATCTCGGCGGGTTACCTACAATGAGCAGTTCTTC
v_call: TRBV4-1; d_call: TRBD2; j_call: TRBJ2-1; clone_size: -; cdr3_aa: CASSQDVREGLYNEQFF; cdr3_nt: TGCGCCAGCAGCCAAGATGTGCGGGAGGGACTTTACAATGAGCAGTTCTTC
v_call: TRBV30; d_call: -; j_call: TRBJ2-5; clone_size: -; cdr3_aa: CAWRGSYEQYF; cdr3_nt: TGTGCCTGGAGAGGGAGTTATGAGCAGTACTTC
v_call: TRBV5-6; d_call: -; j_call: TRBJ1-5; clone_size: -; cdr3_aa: CASSVTGNQPQHF; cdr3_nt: TGTGCCAGCAGCGTAACCGGGAATCAGCCCCAGCATTTT
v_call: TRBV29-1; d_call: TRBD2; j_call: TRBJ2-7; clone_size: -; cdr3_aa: CSVEDLSGRGSYEQYF; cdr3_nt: TGCAGCGTTGAAGATCTTAGCGGGAGGGGGTCCTACGAGCAGTACTTC
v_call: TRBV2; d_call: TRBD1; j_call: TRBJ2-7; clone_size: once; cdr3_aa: CASSGSRDRESSYEQYF; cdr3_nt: TGTGCCAGCAGTGGATCTCGGGACAGGGAAAGCTCCTACGAGCAGTACTTC
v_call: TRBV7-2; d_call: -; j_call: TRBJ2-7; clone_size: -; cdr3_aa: CASSLGDEQYF; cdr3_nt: TGTGCCAGCAGCTTAGGCGACGAGCAGTACTTC
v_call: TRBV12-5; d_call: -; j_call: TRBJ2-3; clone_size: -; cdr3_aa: CASGLVCDGGTDTQYF; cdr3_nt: TGTGCTAGTGGTTTGGTATGCGACGGAGGTACAGATACGCAGTATTTT
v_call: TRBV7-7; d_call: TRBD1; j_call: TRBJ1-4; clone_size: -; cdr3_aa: CASSRDRVDEKLFF; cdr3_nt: TGTGCCAGCAGCCGCGACAGGGTCGACGAAAAACTGTTTTTT
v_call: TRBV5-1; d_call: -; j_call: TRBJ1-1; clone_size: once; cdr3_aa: CASSLRTGYTEAFF; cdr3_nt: TGCGCCAGCAGCTTAAGGACGGGGTACACTGAAGCTTTCTTT
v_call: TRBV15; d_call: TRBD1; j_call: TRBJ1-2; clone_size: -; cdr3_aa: CATSRDSGTEKSVNYGYTF; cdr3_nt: TGTGCCACCAGCAGAGATTCGGGGACAGAAAAGTCCGTCAACTATGGCTACACCTTC
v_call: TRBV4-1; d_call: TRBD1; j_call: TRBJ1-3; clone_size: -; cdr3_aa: CASSLQVDRESGNTIYF; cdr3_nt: TGCGCCAGCAGCCTGCAGGTTGACAGGGAATCTGGAAACACCATATATTTT
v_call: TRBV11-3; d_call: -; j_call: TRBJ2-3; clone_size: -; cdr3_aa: CASSLILAPGSGTQYF; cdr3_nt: TGTGCCAGCAGCTTAATATTAGCTCCGGGGAGTGGTACGCAGTATTTT
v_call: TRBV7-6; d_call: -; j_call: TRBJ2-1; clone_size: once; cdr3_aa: CASSLVLVAELNEQFF; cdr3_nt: TGTGCCAGCAGCTTAGTGTTGGTAGCGGAACTCAATGAGCAGTTCTTC
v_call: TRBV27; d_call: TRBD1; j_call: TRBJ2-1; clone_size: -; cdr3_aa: CASSNAQQGAEQFF; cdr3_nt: TGTGCCAGCAGCAATGCCCAACAGGGGGCTGAGCAGTTCTTC
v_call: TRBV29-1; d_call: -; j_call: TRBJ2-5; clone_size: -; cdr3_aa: CSVDSDEYQETQYF; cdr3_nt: TGCAGCGTTGATAGCGACGAGTACCAAGAGACCCAGTACTTC
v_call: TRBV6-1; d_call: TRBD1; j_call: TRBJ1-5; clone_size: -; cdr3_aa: CASSERHRGLPQHF; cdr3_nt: TGTGCCAGCAGTGAGAGGCACAGGGGGCTGCCCCAGCATTTT
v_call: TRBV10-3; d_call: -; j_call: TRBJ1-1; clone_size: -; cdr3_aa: CAISEPGQQNTEAFF; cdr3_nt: TGTGCCATCAGTGAGCCGGGACAACAGAACACTGAAGCTTTCTTT
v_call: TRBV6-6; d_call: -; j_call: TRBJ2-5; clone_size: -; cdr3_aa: CASSYSPAVYQETQYF; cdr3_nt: TGTGCCAGCAGTTACTCTCCAGCGGTGTACCAAGAGACCCAGTACTTC
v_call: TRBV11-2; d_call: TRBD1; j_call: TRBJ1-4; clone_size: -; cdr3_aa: CASSLDPGGWGEKLFF; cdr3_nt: TGTGCCAGCAGCTTAGATCCAGGGGGCTGGGGTGAAAAACTGTTTTTT
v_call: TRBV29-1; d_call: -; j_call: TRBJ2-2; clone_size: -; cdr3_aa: CSVDPRANTGELFF; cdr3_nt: TGCAGCGTTGACCCCAGGGCGAACACCGGGGAGCTGTTTTTT
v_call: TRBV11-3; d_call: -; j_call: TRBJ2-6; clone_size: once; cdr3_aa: CASTLNGANVLTF; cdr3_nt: TGTGCCAGCACCCTAAATGGGGCCAACGTCCTGACTTTC
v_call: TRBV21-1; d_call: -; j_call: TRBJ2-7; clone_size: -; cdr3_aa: CASSKALESGTGVYEQYF; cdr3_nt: TGTGCCAGCAGCAAAGCCTTAGAATCCGGGACAGGGGTCTACGAGCAGTACTTC
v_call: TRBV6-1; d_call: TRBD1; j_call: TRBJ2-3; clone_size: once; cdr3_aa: CASSGDRELENTQYF; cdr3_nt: TGTGCCAGCAGTGGAGACAGGGAATTGGAAAATACGCAGTATTTT
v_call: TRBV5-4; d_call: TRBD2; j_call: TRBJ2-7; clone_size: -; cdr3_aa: CASSPGLAGGYEQYF; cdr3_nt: TGTGCCAGCAGCCCCGGACTAGCGGGAGGTTACGAGCAGTACTTC
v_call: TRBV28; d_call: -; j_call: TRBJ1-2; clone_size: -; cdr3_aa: CASKPGDYYGYTF; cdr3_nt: TGTGCCAGCAAGCCAGGGGATTACTATGGCTACACCTTC
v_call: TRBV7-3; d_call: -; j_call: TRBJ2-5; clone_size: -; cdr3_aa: CASSQSITGETQYF; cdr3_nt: TGTGCCAGCAGCCAGAGTATTACGGGAGAGACCCAGTACTTC
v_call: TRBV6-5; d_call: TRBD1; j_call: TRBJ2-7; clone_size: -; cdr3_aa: CASNQQGALLYEQYF; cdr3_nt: TGTGCCAGCAACCAACAGGGGGCCCTCCTCTACGAGCAGTACTTC
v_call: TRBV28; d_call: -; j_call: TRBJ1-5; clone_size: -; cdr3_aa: CASSETGNRGNQPQHF; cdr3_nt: TGTGCCAGCAGTGAAACAGGGAATCGAGGCAATCAGCCCCAGCATTTT
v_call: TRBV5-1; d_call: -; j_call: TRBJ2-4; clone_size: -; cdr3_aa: CASSLPGENIQYF; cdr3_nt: TGCGCCAGCAGCTTACCAGGGGAAAACATTCAGTACTTC
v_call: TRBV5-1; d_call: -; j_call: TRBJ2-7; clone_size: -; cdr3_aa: CASSLYGIEQYF; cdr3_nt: TGCGCCAGCAGCTTGTACGGGATCGAGCAGTACTTC
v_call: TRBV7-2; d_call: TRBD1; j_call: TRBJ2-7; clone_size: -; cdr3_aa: CASTGQGQLSYEQYF; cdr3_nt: TGTGCCAGCACCGGACAGGGCCAATTATCCTACGAGCAGTACTTC
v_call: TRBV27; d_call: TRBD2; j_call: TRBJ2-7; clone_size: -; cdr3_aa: CASSFLTSGNYEQYF; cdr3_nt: TGTGCCAGCAGTTTTTTGACTAGCGGGAACTACGAGCAGTACTTC
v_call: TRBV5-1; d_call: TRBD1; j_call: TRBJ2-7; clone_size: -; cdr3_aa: CASSWEPGQGRYEQYF; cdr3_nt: TGCGCCAGCAGCTGGGAACCGGGACAGGGACGCTACGAGCAGTACTTC
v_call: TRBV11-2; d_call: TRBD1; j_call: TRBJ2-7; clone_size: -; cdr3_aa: CASSSPGTGAYEQYF; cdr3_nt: TGTGCCAGCAGCTCCCCCGGGACAGGGGCCTACGAGCAGTACTTC
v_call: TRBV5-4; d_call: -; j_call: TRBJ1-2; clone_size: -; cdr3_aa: CASSFAKNYGYTF; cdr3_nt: TGTGCCAGCAGCTTCGCGAAGAACTATGGCTACACCTTC
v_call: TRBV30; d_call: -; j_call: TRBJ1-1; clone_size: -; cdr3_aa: CAWSVLSTEAFF; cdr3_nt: TGTGCCTGGAGTGTACTAAGTACTGAAGCTTTCTTT
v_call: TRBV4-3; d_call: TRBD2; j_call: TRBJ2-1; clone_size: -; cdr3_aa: CASSSGSEQFF; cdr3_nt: TGCGCCAGCAGCAGCGGGAGTGAGCAGTTCTTC
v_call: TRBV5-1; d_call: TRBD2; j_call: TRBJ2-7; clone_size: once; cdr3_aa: CASSLEGLAGLYEQYF; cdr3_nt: TGCGCCAGCAGCTTGGAGGGTCTAGCGGGCCTCTACGAGCAGTACTTC
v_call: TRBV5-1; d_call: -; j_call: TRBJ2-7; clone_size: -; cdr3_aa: CASSLQGYEQYF; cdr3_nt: TGCGCCAGCAGCTTACAGGGCTACGAGCAGTACTTC
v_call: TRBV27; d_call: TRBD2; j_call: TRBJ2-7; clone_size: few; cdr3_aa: CASSFWTSGDEQYF; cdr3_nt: TGTGCCAGCAGTTTTTGGACTAGCGGCGACGAGCAGTACTTC
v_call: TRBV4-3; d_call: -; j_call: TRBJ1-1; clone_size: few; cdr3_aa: CASSQELGGTEAFF; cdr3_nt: TGCGCCAGCAGCCAAGAGCTAGGGGGCACTGAAGCTTTCTTT
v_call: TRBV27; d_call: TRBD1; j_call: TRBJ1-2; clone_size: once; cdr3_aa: CASSYQTGNYGYTF; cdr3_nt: TGTGCCAGCAGTTATCAGACAGGGAACTATGGCTACACCTTC
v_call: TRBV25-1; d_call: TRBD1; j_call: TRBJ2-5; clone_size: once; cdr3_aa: CASSDKDRGQETQYF; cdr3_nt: TGTGCCAGCAGTGATAAGGACAGGGGACAAGAGACCCAGTACTTC
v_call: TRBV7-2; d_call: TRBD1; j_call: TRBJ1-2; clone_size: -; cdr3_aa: CASSTGTGDYGYTF; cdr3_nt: TGTGCCAGCAGCACCGGGACAGGGGACTATGGCTACACCTTC
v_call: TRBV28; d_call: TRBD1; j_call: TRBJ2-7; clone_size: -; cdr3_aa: CASIRTGEYEQYF; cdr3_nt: TGTGCCAGCATAAGGACAGGGGAATACGAGCAGTACTTC
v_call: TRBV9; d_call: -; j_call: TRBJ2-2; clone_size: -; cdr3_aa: CASSVSGWTGELFF; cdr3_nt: TGTGCCAGCAGCGTATCGGGTTGGACCGGGGAGCTGTTTTTT
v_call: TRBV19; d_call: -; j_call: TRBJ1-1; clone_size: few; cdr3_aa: CASSITGNTEAFF; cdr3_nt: TGTGCCAGTAGTATAACAGGGAACACTGAAGCTTTCTTT
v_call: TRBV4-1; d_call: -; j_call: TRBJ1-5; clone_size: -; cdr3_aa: CASSQRGRDQPQHF; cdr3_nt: TGCGCCAGCAGCCAAAGGGGCAGGGATCAGCCCCAGCATTTT
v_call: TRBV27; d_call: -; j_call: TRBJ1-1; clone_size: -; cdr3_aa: CASSWSRGLNTEAFF; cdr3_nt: TGTGCCAGCAGTTGGTCTCGAGGATTGAACACTGAAGCTTTCTTT
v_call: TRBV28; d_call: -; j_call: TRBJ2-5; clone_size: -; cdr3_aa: CASSLAGMGETQYF; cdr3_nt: TGTGCCAGCAGTTTGGCAGGGATGGGGGAGACCCAGTACTTC
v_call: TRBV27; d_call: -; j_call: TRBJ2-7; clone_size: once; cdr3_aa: CASSFASSYEQYF; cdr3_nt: TGTGCCAGCTCCTTCGCGAGCTCCTACGAGCAGTACTTC
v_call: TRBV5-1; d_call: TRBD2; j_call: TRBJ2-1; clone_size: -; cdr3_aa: CASSLSGRAGNEQFF; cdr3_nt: TGCGCCAGCAGCCTAAGCGGGAGGGCTGGCAATGAGCAGTTCTTC